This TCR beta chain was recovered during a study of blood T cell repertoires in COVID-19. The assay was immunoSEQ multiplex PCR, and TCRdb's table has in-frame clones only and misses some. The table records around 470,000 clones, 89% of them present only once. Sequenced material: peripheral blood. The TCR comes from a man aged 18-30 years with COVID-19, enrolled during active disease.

In DNA form, the CDR3 reads TGTGCCAGCAGCCGGGACAGGGAGGAGACCCAGTACTTC. Its translation is CASSRDREETQYF. The chain has TRBV7-3 and TRBJ2-5; 9 bases map to TRBD1. Trimming at V came to 5 bases and at J to 5 bases, leaving 3 bases not matched to a gene. CDR1 and CDR2 (germline): SGHTA, FQGTGA. The CDR3 length is 13 residues. The full variable domain, with the rest looked up from reference TRBV7-3 and TRBJ2-5, is GAGVSQTPSNKVTEKGKYVELRCDPISGHTALYWYRQSLGQGPEFLIYFQGTGAADDSGLPNDRFFAVRPEGSVSTLKIQRTERGDSAVYLCASSRDREETQYFGPGTRLLVL.